The entry that follows covers one T cell receptor (beta chain) sequence. The antigen is not known. Sequencing used immunoSEQ multiplex PCR; TCRdb keeps in-frame clones, though not all of them. The profile covers around 46,000 clones, with 75% to 80% appearing a single time and 16% taken by the ten largest. These data belong to a study of T cells in tumors after PD-1 blockade. Study-wide context: Prior checkpoint blockade, systemic immunosuppressant use, or anti-cancer therapy within 4 weeks excluded patients. Each patient got pembrolizumab 200 mg every 3 weeks or cemiplimab 350 mg every 2 weeks. A subset received ongoing vismodegib 150 mg daily alongside anti-PD-1 therapy. Study findings and constraints: Some novel exhausted tumor clones appeared in pre-treatment blood, suggesting peripheral recruitment.

Trimming left V 5 bases short and J 4 bases short, with 17 bases between. Germline values: CDR1 SEHNR, CDR2 FQNEAQ (reference sequence). This CDR3 is built from 15 residues. This receptor was identified in a human donor with basal cell carcinoma. The V call is TRBV7-9, the J call TRBJ2-5; D is possibly TRBD1 or TRBD2 (5 bases each). The specimen was PBMCs, collected before anti-PD-1 treatment. The CDR3 sequence is CASSPGSRGLETQYF. The CDR3 DNA sequence: TGTGCCAGCAGCCCGGGATCCCGGGGCTTAGAGACCCAGTACTTC. The full variable domain, its missing parts supplied by reference TRBV7-9 and TRBJ2-5, is DTGVSQNPRHKITKRGQNVTFRCDPISEHNRLYWYRQTLGQGPEFLTYFQNEAQLEKSRLLSDRFSAERPKGSFSTLEIQRTEQGDSAMYLCASSPGSRGLETQYFGPGTRLLVL.